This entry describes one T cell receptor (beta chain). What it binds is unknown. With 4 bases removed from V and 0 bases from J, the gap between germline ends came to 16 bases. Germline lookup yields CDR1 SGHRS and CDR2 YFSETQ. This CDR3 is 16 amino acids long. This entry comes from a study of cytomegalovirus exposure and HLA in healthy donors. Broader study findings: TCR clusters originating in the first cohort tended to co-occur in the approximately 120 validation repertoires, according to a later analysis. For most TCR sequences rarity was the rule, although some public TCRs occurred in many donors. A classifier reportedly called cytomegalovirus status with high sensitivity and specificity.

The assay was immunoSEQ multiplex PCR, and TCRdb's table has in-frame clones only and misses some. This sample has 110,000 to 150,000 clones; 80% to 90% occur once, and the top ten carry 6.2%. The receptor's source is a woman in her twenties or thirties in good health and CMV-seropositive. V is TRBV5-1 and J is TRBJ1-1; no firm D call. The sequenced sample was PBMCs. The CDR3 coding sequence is TGCGCCAGCAGCCCAGGTATTGGAAGGATGAACACTGAAGCTTTCTTT. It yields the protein CASSPGIGRMNTEAFF.